The 29 T cell receptor beta chains below come from one sample, sequenced in a study of OX40 agonist ivuxolimab in advanced cancers. Assay used: immunoSEQ multiplex PCR; TCRdb lists only in-frame clones, some missing. The data contain around 100,000 clones, approximately 87% of them singletons. Sequencing used CD4+ or CD8+ T cells sorted from blood, obtained in a trial of the OX40 agonist ivuxolimab. Every receptor here comes from an adult with an advanced solid tumor such as melanoma, head and neck, liver or kidney cancer.

V is TRBV6-1 and J is TRBJ1-1; no clear D gene. Germline-derived CDR1 and CDR2 are MNHNS and SASEGT. V dropped 3 bases and J dropped 8 bases, with 13 bases sitting between them. This CDR3 has 13 residues. CDR3 sequence (DNA): TGTGCCAGCAGTGACTTCCGGGAAGTCGAAGCTTTCTTT. Translation: CASSDFREVEAFF.

This chain links TRBV6-1 with TRBJ2-4; 7 nucleotides agree with TRBD2. Germline CDR1 MNHNS, CDR2 SASEGT. This CDR3 contains 15 residues. J lost 7 bases, V lost 4 bases, and 10 bases had no gene match. The CDR3 coding sequence is TGTGCCAGCAGTGCAAGCGGGGATGGGGGGAACATTCAGTACTTC. Residues: CASSASGDGGNIQYF.

This sequence joins TRBV13 and TRBJ1-3, with D tentatively TRBD1 (5 bases). Trimming took off 1 base at V and 2 bases at J, with 15 bases between the two ends. This CDR3 is 17 amino acids long. Germline CDR1 is PRHDT and CDR2 is FYEKMQ (reference sequence). For the CDR3, the DNA is TGTGCCAGCAGCTTAGACTCCGGGGCCCTGACTGGAAACACCATATATTTT. The encoded protein is CASSLDSGALTGNTIYF. Based on the CDR3 plus reference TRBV13 and TRBJ1-3, the full variable domain is AAGVIQSPRHLIKEKRETATLKCYPIPRHDTVYWYQQGPGQDPQFLISFYEKMQSDKGSIPDRFSAQQFSDYHSELNMSSLELGDSALYFCASSLDSGALTGNTIYFGEGSWLTVV.

The rearrangement joins TRBV6-5 to TRBJ1-2; D call uncertain. This CDR3 spans 13 amino acids. V gave up 8 bases and J gave up 2 bases, with 12 bases separating them. The V gene's germline CDR1 is MNHEY and CDR2 SVGAGI. The CDR3 sequence: CASARTKNYGYTF. The CDR3 region has the DNA TGTGCCAGCGCCAGAACTAAAAACTATGGCTACACCTTC.

The chain joins TRBV19 to TRBJ1-2, with D uncertain. With 7 bases removed from V and 4 bases from J, the gap between germline ends came to 10 bases. Germline lookup yields CDR1 LNHDA and CDR2 SQIVND (reference sequence). The CDR3 is 12 residues long. CDR3 region: CASKEWLYGYTF. The CDR3 nucleotides read TGTGCCAGTAAAGAGTGGCTCTATGGCTACACCTTC.

The J gene is TRBJ1-3, the V gene TRBV7-6, with 8 bases aligning to TRBD1. In germline, CDR1 is SGHVS, CDR2 FNYEAQ. The junction had 1 base not matched to a gene; V was cut back by 5 bases and J by 1 base. The CDR3 spans 14 residues. For the CDR3, the DNA is TGTGCCAGCAGCGGACAGGGATCTGGAAACACCATATATTTT. Translating gives CASSGQGSGNTIYF.

V is TRBV19 and J is TRBJ2-1; a possible D gene is TRBD2 (6 bases). The CDR3 extends over 14 amino acids. Germline assignment: CDR1 LNHDA and CDR2 SQIVND (reference sequence). The V end lost 5 bases, the J end lost 5 bases, and 13 bases lay between the germline ends. DNA for the CDR3: TGTGCCAGTAGTCCCTGGGCGGGACACAATGAGCAGTTCTTC. It yields the protein CASSPWAGHNEQFF.

About this clone itself: An end of the junction does not agree with germline; a read error may underlie this. J is TRBJ1-1 and V is TRBV7-9; 9 bases are shared with TRBD1. This CDR3 contains 14 residues. In germline, CDR1 is SEHNR, CDR2 FQNEAQ (reference sequence). CDR3 in amino acids: CASSLALWGQGPIF. The CDR3 coding sequence is TGTGCCAGCAGCTTAGCGCTATGGGGACAGGGTCCAATCTTT.

The chain has TRBV6-6 and TRBJ1-2; the match to TRBD1 covers 7 bases. Germline V gives CDR1 MNHNY, CDR2 SVGAGI (reference sequence). The CDR3 is 14 residues long. V was pared by 6 bases and J by 7 bases, with 11 bases of the junction left unmatched. The CDR3 spells CASSPRDRDGGYTF. The CDR3, as DNA: TGTGCCAGCAGCCCCAGAGACAGGGATGGTGGCTACACCTTC.

CDR3 sequence: CASSHRFPNGAGNTIYF. CDR3 DNA: TGTGCCAGCAGTCACAGGTTTCCTAATGGAGCTGGAAACACCATATATTTT. This rearrangement joins TRBV27 to TRBJ1-3; D is perhaps TRBD1 (5 bases). Between the trimmed V and J ends, which lost 5 bases and 2 bases, there was a span of 19 bases. CDR1 MNHEY and CDR2 SMNVEV come from the germline V gene (reference sequence). The CDR3 length is 17 residues.

CDR3 loop: CASSYRSTLPKNIQYF. In DNA form, the CDR3 reads TGTGCCAGCAGCTATAGATCCACGTTACCCAAAAACATTCAGTACTTC. V is TRBV7-2 and J is TRBJ2-4; no clear D. V was pared by 4 bases and J by 2 bases, with 15 bases between. The CDR3 is made up of 16 amino acids. Per germline, CDR1 SGHTA and CDR2 FQGNSA.

This chain connects TRBV19 to TRBJ2-2, with 9 nucleotides matching TRBD1. The CDR3 has 15 residues. V gave up 4 bases and J gave up 5 bases; unmatched junction bases: 5. Germline lookup yields CDR1 LNHDA and CDR2 SQIVND (reference sequence). The chain's CDR3 is CASSRLGQGTGELFF. CDR3 DNA sequence: TGTGCCAGTAGTAGACTCGGACAGGGGACCGGGGAGCTGTTTTTT.

The J gene is TRBJ1-6, the V gene TRBV10-3, with D unclear. The CDR3 extends over 13 amino acids. Deletions cut 10 bases from V and 7 bases from J, with 14 bases between. CDR1 and CDR2 (germline): ENHRY, SYGVKD. CDR3 region: CATTRGPNSPLHF. The CDR3 DNA follows: TGTGCCACTACCCGCGGGCCGAATTCACCCCTCCACTTT.

J is TRBJ2-1 and V is TRBV19; unclear D gene. CDR3 size: 16 residues. Germline V lookup: CDR1 LNHDA, CDR2 SQIVND (reference sequence). V dropped 5 bases and J dropped 5 bases, with 19 bases sitting between them. Written as DNA, the CDR3 is TGTGCCAGTAGTTATACCACCCCAGGCCCCGACAATGAGCAGTTCTTC. This sequence encodes CASSYTTPGPDNEQFF.

V usage is TRBV7-2 and J usage is TRBJ2-5; tentatively, D is TRBD1 (6 bases). Trimming pared 4 bases from V and 4 bases from J, leaving 7 bases between. Germline CDR1 SGHTA, CDR2 FQGNSA. This CDR3 contains 12 residues. The CDR3 protein is CASSYRAETQYF. The CDR3 DNA follows: TGTGCCAGCAGCTACAGGGCAGAGACCCAGTACTTC.

V is TRBV6-5 and J is TRBJ2-4, with D perhaps TRBD1 (5 bases). Germline V CDR1 and CDR2: MNHEY, SVGAGI. CDR3 length: 12 amino acids. Trimming removed 6 bases from V and 14 bases from J, with 17 bases in between. The CDR3 loop reads CASREYRGHEYF. In DNA form, the CDR3 reads TGTGCCAGCAGGGAGTATAGGGGTCACGAGTACTTC.

This chain uses TRBV4-1 with TRBJ2-6, with 8 bases that match TRBD2. The length of the CDR3 is 18 residues. The ends lost 6 bases at V and 4 bases at J; junction bases unmatched: 14. Per germline, CDR1 MGHRA and CDR2 YSYEKL. The CDR3 protein is CASSRGRQGQPGANVLTF. Here the CDR3 DNA reads TGCGCCAGCAGTCGCGGGAGGCAGGGTCAGCCCGGGGCCAACGTCCTGACTTTC.

This clone was counted a few times. V gene TRBV7-6 combines with J gene TRBJ1-1, with 8 bases matching TRBD1. The CDR3 covers 12 residues. Trimming cost V 5 bases and J 7 bases; bases outside gene matches: 3. CDR1 SGHVS and CDR2 FNYEAQ come from the germline V gene. DNA of the CDR3: TGTGCCAGCAGCCCAGGGGGCGGTGAAGCTTTCTTT. Amino acid sequence: CASSPGGGEAFF.

V is TRBV2 and J is TRBJ1-5; 10 bases agree with TRBD1. With 5 bases clipped from V and 7 bases from J, the junction kept 8 bases outside the gene matches. Germline V gives CDR1 SNHLY, CDR2 FYNNEI. This CDR3 spans 15 amino acids. As DNA, the CDR3 is TGTGCCAGCAGTTCGACAGGGGGCGCGGGCCAGCCCCAGCATTTT. The encoded protein is CASSSTGGAGQPQHF.

The chain couples TRBV27 to TRBJ1-2; D is unclear. V was pared by 3 bases and J by 8 bases, with 19 bases between. The CDR3 runs to 15 residues. Per the germline V gene, CDR1 is MNHEY and CDR2 is SMNVEV (reference sequence). CDR3 coding DNA: TGTGCCAGCAGTTTTAGGGTAGGAGGCGCGTGGGGCTACACCTTC. Translating it yields CASSFRVGGAWGYTF.

This clone is a singleton in its sample. The genes are TRBV10-1 and TRBJ2-3, with no clear D. V was clipped by 4 bases and J by 1 base, with 12 bases between them. CDR3 length: 15 residues. The germline gives CDR1 WNHNN, CDR2 SYGVQD (reference sequence). CDR3 DNA sequence: TGCGCCAGCAGTGGGGCCCAGACTGGCACAGATACGCAGTATTTT. Protein: CASSGAQTGTDTQYF.

The V call is TRBV20-1, the J call TRBJ1-5; D not certain. Germline CDR1 is DFQATT and CDR2 is SNEGSKA (reference sequence). Trimming took off 1 base at V and 9 bases at J, with 7 bases between the two ends. There are 11 residues in the CDR3. The CDR3 sequence is CSARVAGPQHF. In DNA, the CDR3 is TGCAGTGCTAGAGTGGCAGGGCCCCAGCATTTT.

This sequence joins TRBV6-5 and TRBJ1-3, with TRBD1 matching 8 bases. In germline, CDR1 is MNHEY, CDR2 SVGAGI. The CDR3 consists of 15 residues. V gave up 2 bases and J gave up 2 bases; unmatched junction bases: 2. The CDR3 region has the DNA TGTGCCAGCAGTTACCTGACAGGGGCTGGAAACACCATATATTTT. Its translation: CASSYLTGAGNTIYF.

The CDR3 sequence: CASSYDSAAYNEQFF. As DNA, the CDR3 is TGTGCCAGCAGCTACGACAGTGCAGCCTACAATGAGCAGTTCTTC. The J gene is TRBJ2-1, the V gene TRBV11-2; D is possibly TRBD1 (5 bases). The CDR3 extends over 15 amino acids. V was pared by 4 bases and J by 2 bases, with 12 bases between. Looked up from germline, CDR1 is SGHAT and CDR2 is FQNNGV.

The chain uses TRBV5-1 and TRBJ2-5; 11 bases fit TRBD2. The V gene end was trimmed by 1 base and the J gene end by 4 bases; junction bases not matched to a gene: 6. Germline CDR1 and CDR2: SGHRS and YFSETQ. The CDR3 has 16 amino acids. This CDR3 reads CASSLTSGSRIETQYF. CDR3 bases: TGCGCCAGCAGCTTGACTAGCGGGAGTAGAATAGAGACCCAGTACTTC. Full variable domain (remainder filled in from reference TRBV5-1 and TRBJ2-5): KAGVTQTPRYLIKTRGQQVTLSCSPISGHRSVSWYQQTPGQGLQFLFEYFSETQRNKGNFPGRFSGRQFSNSRSEMNVSTLELGDSALYLCASSLTSGSRIETQYFGPGTRLLVL.

The chain carries TRBV27 and TRBJ2-2, with D unclear. V lost 10 bases to trimming and J lost 8 bases, with 8 bases between them. This CDR3 is 10 amino acids long. CDR1 is MNHEY and CDR2 is SMNVEV in the germline V gene (reference sequence). The CDR3 DNA sequence: TGTGCCACCGCTTGGGGGGAGCTGTTTTTT. Protein: CATAWGELFF.

The chain is built from TRBV30 and TRBJ2-5, with a weak D call TRBD2 (7 bases). V gave up 0 bases and J gave up 11 bases, with 22 bases separating them. Germline CDR1 and CDR2: GTSNPN and SVGIG (reference sequence). The CDR3 is made up of 15 amino acids. CDR3 DNA: TGTGCCTGGAGTGTAACCCTGGGCGGGGGCTTAATTCAGTACTTC. Amino acids: CAWSVTLGGGLIQYF.

This rearrangement joins TRBV5-1 to TRBJ2-2; D is unclear. V was clipped by 0 bases and J by 8 bases, with 8 bases between them. Germline lookup yields CDR1 SGHRS and CDR2 YFSETQ. The CDR3 length is 13 residues. The CDR3 DNA follows: TGCGCCAGCAGCTTGGAAGACGTTGGGGAGCTGTTTTTT. Translating gives CASSLEDVGELFF.

The rearrangement joins TRBV30 to TRBJ2-7, with no clear D. This CDR3 is built from 13 residues. V shed 0 bases and J shed 7 bases, with 13 bases lying between them. Germline-derived CDR1 and CDR2 are GTSNPN and SVGIG (reference sequence). CDR3 bases: TGTGCCTGGAGTGTACTTAGGGTGGGGGAGCAGTACTTC. Residues: CAWSVLRVGEQYF.